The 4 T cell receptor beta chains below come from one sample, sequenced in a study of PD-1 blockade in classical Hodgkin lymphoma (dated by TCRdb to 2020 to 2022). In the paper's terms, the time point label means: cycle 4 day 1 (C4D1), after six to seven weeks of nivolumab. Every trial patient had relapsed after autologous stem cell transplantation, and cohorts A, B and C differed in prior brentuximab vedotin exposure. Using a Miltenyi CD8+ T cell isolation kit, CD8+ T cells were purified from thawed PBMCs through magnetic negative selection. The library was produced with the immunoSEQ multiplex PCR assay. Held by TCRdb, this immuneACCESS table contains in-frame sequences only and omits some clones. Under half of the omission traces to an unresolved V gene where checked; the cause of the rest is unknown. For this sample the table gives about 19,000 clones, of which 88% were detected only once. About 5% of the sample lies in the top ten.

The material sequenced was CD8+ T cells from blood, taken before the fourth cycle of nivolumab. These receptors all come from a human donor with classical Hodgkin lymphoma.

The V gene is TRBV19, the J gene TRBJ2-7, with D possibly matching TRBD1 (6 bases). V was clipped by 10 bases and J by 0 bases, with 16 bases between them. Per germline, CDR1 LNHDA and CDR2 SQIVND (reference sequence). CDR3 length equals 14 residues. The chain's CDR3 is CATSMGAGSYEQYF. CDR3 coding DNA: TGTGCCACCTCTATGGGGGCGGGCTCCTACGAGCAGTACTTC.

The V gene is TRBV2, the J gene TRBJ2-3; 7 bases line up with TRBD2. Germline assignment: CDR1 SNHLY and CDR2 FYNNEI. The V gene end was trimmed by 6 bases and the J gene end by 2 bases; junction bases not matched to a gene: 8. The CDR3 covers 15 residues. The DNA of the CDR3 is TGTGCCAGCAGCTATCGAGGGAGGGCCACAGATACGCAGTATTTT. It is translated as CASSYRGRATDTQYF.

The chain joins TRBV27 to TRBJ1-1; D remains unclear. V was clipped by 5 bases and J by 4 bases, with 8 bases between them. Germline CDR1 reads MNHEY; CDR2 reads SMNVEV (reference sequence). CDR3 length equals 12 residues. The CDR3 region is CASSPEGTEAFF. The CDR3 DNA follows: TGTGCCAGCAGTCCGGAAGGCACTGAAGCTTTCTTT.

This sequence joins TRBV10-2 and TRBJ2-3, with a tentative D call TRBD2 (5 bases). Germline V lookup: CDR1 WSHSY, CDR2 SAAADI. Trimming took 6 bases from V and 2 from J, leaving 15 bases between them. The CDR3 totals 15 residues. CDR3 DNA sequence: TGCGCCAGCAGAAGTCTGGGCGGGTCCACAGATACGCAGTATTTT. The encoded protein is CASRSLGGSTDTQYF.